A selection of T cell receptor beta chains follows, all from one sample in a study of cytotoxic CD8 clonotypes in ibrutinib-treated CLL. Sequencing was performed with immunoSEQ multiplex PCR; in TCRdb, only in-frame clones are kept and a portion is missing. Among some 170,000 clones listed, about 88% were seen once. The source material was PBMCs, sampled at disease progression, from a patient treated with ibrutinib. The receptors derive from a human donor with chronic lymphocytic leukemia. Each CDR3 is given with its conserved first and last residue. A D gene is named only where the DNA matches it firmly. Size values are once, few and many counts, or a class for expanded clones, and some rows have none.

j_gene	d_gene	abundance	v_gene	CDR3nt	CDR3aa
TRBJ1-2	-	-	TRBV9	TGTGCCAGCAGCGTAGGGGGCGGGACAACCTATGGCTACACCTTC	CASSVGGGTTYGYTF
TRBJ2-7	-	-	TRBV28	TGTGCCAGCAGCTCCCCCCCGGTAATATTGGACGCCGAGCAGTACTTC	CASSSPPVILDAEQYF
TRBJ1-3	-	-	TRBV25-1	TGTGCCAGCAGGGGGGGACACATGAGCTCTGGAAACACCATATATTTT	CASRGGHMSSGNTIYF
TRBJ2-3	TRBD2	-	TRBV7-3	TGTGCCAGCAGCTTATTGAGCGGGAGCGCAGATACGCAGTATTTT	CASSLLSGSADTQYF
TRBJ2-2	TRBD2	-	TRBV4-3	TGCGCCAGCAGCCAAGATGGGTTCCTAGCGGACAACACCGGGGAGCTGTTTTTT	CASSQDGFLADNTGELFF
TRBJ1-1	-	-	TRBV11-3	TGTGCCAGCAGCCCAAGTCCAGGGTTGAACACTGAAGCTTTCTTT	CASSPSPGLNTEAFF
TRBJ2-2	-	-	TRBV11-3	TGTGCCAGCAGCGGTACGAACACCGGGGAGCTGTTTTTT	CASSGTNTGELFF
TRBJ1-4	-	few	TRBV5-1	TGCGCCAGCAGCTTGGCCCAAGCGGCGGCGGGTGAAAAACTGTTTTTT	CASSLAQAAAGEKLFF
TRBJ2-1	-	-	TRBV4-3	TGCGCCAGCAGCCAAGATCGGTTGTCGGGGGTTACTGAGCAGTTCTTC	CASSQDRLSGVTEQFF
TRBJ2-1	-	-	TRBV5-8	TGTGCCAGCATGACAGGGACTACAAGAGTTCATGAGCAGTTCTTC	CASMTGTTRVHEQFF
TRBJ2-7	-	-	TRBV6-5	TGTGCCAGCAGTTATCAGGCTAGCGACTTTGAGCAGTACTTC	CASSYQASDFEQYF
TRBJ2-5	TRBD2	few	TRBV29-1	TGCAGCGTTAAACGACCGCCGGGACTAGCAACCCAGTACTTC	CSVKRPPGLATQYF
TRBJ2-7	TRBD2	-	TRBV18	TGTGCCAGCTCACCACCCCAGCGGGAGTTATACGAGCAGTACTTC	CASSPPQRELYEQYF
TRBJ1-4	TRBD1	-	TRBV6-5	TGTGCCAGCAGTCGAAGCAGGGGGCCGATTGAAAAACTGTTTTTT	CASSRSRGPIEKLFF
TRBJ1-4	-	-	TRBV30	TGTGCCTGGACGACTAATGAAAAACTGTTTTTT	CAWTTNEKLFF
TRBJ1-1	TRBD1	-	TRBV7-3	TGTGCCAGCAGCCGACAGGGGGCGGCTGAAGCTTTCTTT	CASSRQGAAEAFF
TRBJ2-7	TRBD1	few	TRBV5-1	TGCGCCAGCAGCAACACTCGGACAGGAACAGCCTACGAGCAGTACTTC	CASSNTRTGTAYEQYF
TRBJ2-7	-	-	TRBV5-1	TGCGCCAGCAGCTTGGCAGGGGACGAGCAGTACTTC	CASSLAGDEQYF
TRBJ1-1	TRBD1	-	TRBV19	TGTGCCAGTATGGTGCCGCCCGACAGGGGGAGCTTGGGCACTGAAGCTTTCTTT	CASMVPPDRGSLGTEAFF
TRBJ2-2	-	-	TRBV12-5	TGTGCTAGTGGTTCCCCGTACGGGACGAACACCGGGGAGCTGTTTTTT	CASGSPYGTNTGELFF
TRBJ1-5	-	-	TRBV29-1	TGCAGCGTTGTTGTCTCGGGACAATCAAATCAGCCCCAGCATTTT	CSVVVSGQSNQPQHF
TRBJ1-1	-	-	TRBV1	TGCACCAGCAGCCAAGCAGGGTTTAATGAAGCTTTCTTT	CTSSQAGFNEAFF
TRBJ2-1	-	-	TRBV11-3	TGTGCCAGCAGCTCCGGACCTTACAATGAGCAGTTCTTC	CASSSGPYNEQFF
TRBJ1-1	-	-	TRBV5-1	TGCGCCAGCAGCGTCGGGACCGCACATATTGAAGCTTTCTTT	CASSVGTAHIEAFF
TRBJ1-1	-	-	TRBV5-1	TGCGCCAGCAGCTTGGGACGGCAGTTGAACACTGAAGCTTTCTTT	CASSLGRQLNTEAFF
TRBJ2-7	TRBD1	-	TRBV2	TGTGCCAGCACCGGGACAGGCGGCTACGAGCAGTACTTC	CASTGTGGYEQYF
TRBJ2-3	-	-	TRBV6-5	TGTGCCAGCAGTTCCCTGACTGGAGCTCCGGCAGATACGCAGTATTTT	CASSSLTGAPADTQYF
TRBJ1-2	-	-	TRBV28	TGTGCCAGCAGTTTAGCCGGGACCTTCTTTGGCTACACCTTC	CASSLAGTFFGYTF
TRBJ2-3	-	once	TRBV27	TGTGCCAGCAGTTACAGGGTTGTGACAGATACGCAGTATTTT	CASSYRVVTDTQYF
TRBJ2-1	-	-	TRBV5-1	TGCGCCAGCAGCTTCCGGGACTCCAGTTACAATGAGCAGTTCTTC	CASSFRDSSYNEQFF
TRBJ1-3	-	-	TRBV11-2	TGTGCCAGCAGGCAAAGTTCCTCTGGAAACACCATATATTTT	CASRQSSSGNTIYF
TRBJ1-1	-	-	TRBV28	TGTGCCGCTGCTTTCGGAGGGCGAGCTTTCTTT	CAAAFGGRAFF
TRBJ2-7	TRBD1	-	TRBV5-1	TGCGCCAGCAGCTTACGACAGGGAACCCAATACGAGCAGTACTTC	CASSLRQGTQYEQYF
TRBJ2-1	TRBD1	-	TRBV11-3	TGTGCCAGCAGCTTAGGCATGGGACAGGGCAAAACCTACAATGAGCAGTTCTTC	CASSLGMGQGKTYNEQFF
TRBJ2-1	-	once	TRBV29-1	TGCAGCGTTGTCGGTTTCTCCTACAATGAGCAGTTCTTC	CSVVGFSYNEQFF
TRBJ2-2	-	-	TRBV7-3	TGTGCCAGCAGCTTAGCAGGGACGAACACCGGGGAGCTGTTTTTT	CASSLAGTNTGELFF
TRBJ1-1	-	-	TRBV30	TGTGCCTGGAATCCAGGGGCGAACACTGAAGCTTTCTTT	CAWNPGANTEAFF